A selection of T cell receptor beta chains follows, all from one sample in a study of T cell repertoires in cytomegalovirus infection. A single record per CDR3 protein comes from TCRdb applying MiXCR to the reads. The sample has 300,000 to 400,000 distinct CDR3 sequences; 15% to 20% are singletons. The sequenced material came from PBMCs. These receptors originate from a human donor in good health (CMV status not recorded). Some clones in this sample may be carry-over from other donors' samples. Each CDR3 is given with its conserved first and last residue. The D gene is left open where the match is weak. Clone sizes are given selectively: once, few, many, or a class where the clone is expanded.

D gene: TRBD2
V gene: TRBV3-1
clone size: few
CDR3 length: 20
J gene: TRBJ2-3
CDR3 protein: CASSRRRDREAGGLGDTQYF
CDR3 DNA: TGTGCCAGCAGCCGCCGGAGGGACCGGGAAGCGGGGGGTTTAGGAGATACGCAGTATTTT

D gene: -
V gene: TRBV3-1
clone size: few
CDR3 length: 14
J gene: TRBJ2-5
CDR3 protein: CASSRLGSVETQYF
CDR3 DNA: TGTGCCAGCAGCCGCTTGGGGAGTGTGGAGACCCAGTACTTC

D gene: -
V gene: TRBV20-1
clone size: few
CDR3 length: 13
J gene: TRBJ2-3
CDR3 protein: CSARDEGTDTQYF
CDR3 DNA: TGCAGTGCTAGAGATGAGGGGACAGATACGCAGTATTTT

D gene: TRBD1
V gene: TRBV7-2
clone size: many
CDR3 length: 13
J gene: TRBJ2-3
CDR3 protein: CASRQGGSDTQYF
CDR3 DNA: TGTGCCAGCAGGCAAGGGGGCTCAGATACGCAGTATTTT

D gene: -
V gene: TRBV12-3/TRBV12-4
clone size: many
CDR3 length: 11
J gene: TRBJ1-4
CDR3 protein: CAIGGPEKLFF
CDR3 DNA: TGTGCCATCGGGGGTCCAGAAAAACTGTTTTTT

D gene: -
V gene: TRBV7-2
clone size: many
CDR3 length: 14
J gene: TRBJ1-2
CDR3 protein: CASSPRDKLGSYTF
CDR3 DNA: TGTGCCAGCAGCCCCCGGGACAAGTTGGGGAGCTACACCTTC

D gene: -
V gene: TRBV20-1
clone size: -
CDR3 length: 17
J gene: TRBJ2-3
CDR3 protein: CSADSGDYTVPHDTQYF
CDR3 DNA: TGCAGTGCCGATAGTGGCGACTATACCGTCCCCCACGATACGCAGTATTTT

D gene: TRBD2
V gene: TRBV10-3
clone size: -
CDR3 length: 14
J gene: TRBJ2-1
CDR3 protein: CAIRPGLAGEGPFF
CDR3 DNA: TGTGCCATCAGACCGGGACTAGCGGGAGAAGGTCCGTTCTTC

D gene: -
V gene: TRBV5-1
clone size: many
CDR3 length: 15
J gene: TRBJ2-5
CDR3 protein: CASSLLTGQGETQYF
CDR3 DNA: TGCGCCAGCAGCTTGCTGACAGGCCAGGGGGAGACCCAGTACTTC

D gene: -
V gene: TRBV24-1
clone size: few
CDR3 length: 14
J gene: TRBJ1-2
CDR3 protein: CATSDPRRGGGYTF
CDR3 DNA: TGTGCCACCAGTGATCCCAGGAGGGGTGGTGGCTACACCTTC

D gene: -
V gene: TRBV20-1
clone size: -
CDR3 length: 13
J gene: TRBJ1-3
CDR3 protein: CSASQGSGNTIYF
CDR3 DNA: TGCAGTGCTAGTCAGGGCTCTGGAAACACCATATATTTT

D gene: -
V gene: TRBV19
clone size: -
CDR3 length: 14
J gene: TRBJ1-2
CDR3 protein: CASRRTVGHWGYTF
CDR3 DNA: TGTGCCAGTAGAAGGACGGTCGGACACTGGGGCTACACCTTC

D gene: TRBD1
V gene: TRBV2
clone size: -
CDR3 length: 15
J gene: TRBJ2-3
CDR3 protein: CASRGQGVITDTQYF
CDR3 DNA: TGTGCCAGCCGAGGACAGGGGGTAATTACAGATACGCAGTATTTT

D gene: -
V gene: TRBV18
clone size: -
CDR3 length: 15
J gene: TRBJ2-7
CDR3 protein: CASSPPEGAIHEQYF
CDR3 DNA: TGTGCCAGCTCACCACCGGAAGGAGCCATCCACGAGCAGTACTTC

D gene: -
V gene: TRBV11-2
clone size: many
CDR3 length: 14
J gene: TRBJ2-7
CDR3 protein: CASSSTRAAREQYF
CDR3 DNA: TGTGCCAGCAGCTCCACGAGGGCCGCGCGGGAGCAGTACTTC

D gene: -
V gene: TRBV19
clone size: few
CDR3 length: 14
J gene: TRBJ2-2
CDR3 protein: CASSIQPNTGELFF
CDR3 DNA: TGTGCCAGTAGTATACAGCCAAACACCGGGGAGCTGTTTTTT

D gene: -
V gene: TRBV7-2
clone size: many
CDR3 length: 16
J gene: TRBJ2-1
CDR3 protein: CASSATLAGQYNEQFF
CDR3 DNA: TGTGCCAGCAGCGCCACCCTGGCGGGGCAGTACAATGAGCAGTTCTTC

D gene: -
V gene: TRBV10-2
clone size: -
CDR3 length: 14
J gene: TRBJ2-7
CDR3 protein: CASSETLDRYEQYF
CDR3 DNA: TGCGCCAGCAGTGAAACCTTGGACCGCTACGAGCAGTACTTC

D gene: TRBD2
V gene: TRBV27
clone size: few
CDR3 length: 16
J gene: TRBJ2-3
CDR3 protein: CASSPLSGSYTDTQYF
CDR3 DNA: TGTGCCAGCAGTCCCTTGAGCGGGAGCTACACAGATACGCAGTATTTT

D gene: -
V gene: TRBV12-3/TRBV12-4
clone size: few
CDR3 length: 15
J gene: TRBJ2-5
CDR3 protein: CASSLGGTPEETQYF
CDR3 DNA: TGTGCCAGCAGTTTAGGCGGGACTCCCGAAGAGACCCAGTACTTC

D gene: TRBD2
V gene: TRBV12-3/TRBV12-4
clone size: many
CDR3 length: 15
J gene: TRBJ2-1
CDR3 protein: CASRSSGSSYNEQFF
CDR3 DNA: TGTGCCAGCAGGTCTAGCGGGAGTTCTTACAATGAGCAGTTCTTC

D gene: -
V gene: TRBV14
clone size: -
CDR3 length: 13
J gene: TRBJ2-5
CDR3 protein: CASSQTLYETQYF
CDR3 DNA: TGTGCCAGCAGCCAGACCCTTTACGAGACCCAGTACTTC

D gene: TRBD1
V gene: TRBV11-3
clone size: few
CDR3 length: 15
J gene: TRBJ2-1
CDR3 protein: CASSSGQGGDNEQFF
CDR3 DNA: TGTGCCAGCAGCTCGGGACAGGGAGGAGATAATGAGCAGTTCTTC

D gene: TRBD2
V gene: TRBV7-2
clone size: many
CDR3 length: 14
J gene: TRBJ2-1
CDR3 protein: CASSDTSGSYEQFF
CDR3 DNA: TGTGCCAGCAGCGACACTAGCGGGAGCTATGAGCAGTTCTTC

D gene: -
V gene: TRBV4-3
clone size: many
CDR3 length: 13
J gene: TRBJ2-5
CDR3 protein: CASSQDRQETQYF
CDR3 DNA: TGCGCCAGCAGCCAAGACCGTCAAGAGACCCAGTACTTC

D gene: TRBD2
V gene: TRBV6-2/TRBV6-3
clone size: few
CDR3 length: 15
J gene: TRBJ2-7
CDR3 protein: CASSRLAGSHDEQYF
CDR3 DNA: TGTGCCAGCAGTCGACTAGCGGGAAGCCACGACGAGCAGTACTTC

D gene: -
V gene: TRBV7-9
clone size: many
CDR3 length: 14
J gene: TRBJ2-3
CDR3 protein: CASSLRELADTQYF
CDR3 DNA: TGTGCCAGCAGCTTACGGGAACTAGCAGATACGCAGTATTTT

D gene: -
V gene: TRBV7-6
clone size: many
CDR3 length: 15
J gene: TRBJ2-3
CDR3 protein: CASSLVGQETDTQYF
CDR3 DNA: TGTGCCAGCAGCTTAGTTGGTCAAGAGACCGATACGCAGTATTTT

D gene: -
V gene: TRBV2
clone size: -
CDR3 length: 13
J gene: TRBJ1-6
CDR3 protein: CASMRDITPPLHF
CDR3 DNA: TGTGCCAGCATGAGGGACATAACCCCACCCCTCCACTTT

D gene: TRBD1
V gene: TRBV15
clone size: -
CDR3 length: 16
J gene: TRBJ1-5
CDR3 protein: CATSRDRTGTNQPQHF
CDR3 DNA: TGTGCCACCAGCAGAGATCGGACAGGAACTAATCAGCCCCAGCATTTT

D gene: TRBD1
V gene: TRBV7-2
clone size: many
CDR3 length: 13
J gene: TRBJ2-3
CDR3 protein: CASSPNRGDTQYF
CDR3 DNA: TGTGCCAGCAGCCCAAACAGGGGGGATACGCAGTATTTT

D gene: TRBD1
V gene: TRBV7-6
clone size: many
CDR3 length: 15
J gene: TRBJ2-7
CDR3 protein: CASALGQGIRYEQYF
CDR3 DNA: TGTGCCAGTGCCTTGGGACAGGGGATTCGGTACGAGCAGTACTTC

D gene: -
V gene: TRBV19
clone size: many
CDR3 length: 14
J gene: TRBJ1-5
CDR3 protein: CASSVVRVGQPQHF
CDR3 DNA: TGTGCCAGTAGTGTTGTCAGGGTGGGGCAGCCCCAGCATTTT

D gene: -
V gene: TRBV14
clone size: many
CDR3 length: 14
J gene: TRBJ2-2
CDR3 protein: CASSQTANTGELFF
CDR3 DNA: TGTGCCAGCAGCCAAACAGCGAACACCGGGGAGCTGTTTTTT

D gene: -
V gene: TRBV11-2
clone size: few
CDR3 length: 15
J gene: TRBJ2-5
CDR3 protein: CASSLGLGVQETQYF
CDR3 DNA: TGTGCCAGCAGCTTAGGACTTGGAGTACAAGAGACCCAGTACTTC

D gene: -
V gene: TRBV5-4
clone size: few
CDR3 length: 15
J gene: TRBJ2-7
CDR3 protein: CASSPPGTGAYEQYF
CDR3 DNA: TGTGCCAGCAGTCCCCCCGGGACTGGAGCCTACGAGCAGTACTTC

D gene: TRBD2
V gene: TRBV7-2
clone size: many
CDR3 length: 17
J gene: TRBJ2-7
CDR3 protein: CASSGRSGRLSSYEQYF
CDR3 DNA: TGTGCCAGCAGCGGCCGTAGCGGGAGGCTCAGCTCCTACGAGCAGTACTTC

D gene: TRBD2
V gene: TRBV7-2
clone size: many
CDR3 length: 15
J gene: TRBJ2-5
CDR3 protein: CASSLSGGQGETQYF
CDR3 DNA: TGTGCCAGCAGCTTATCGGGGGGGCAAGGGGAGACCCAGTACTTC

D gene: -
V gene: TRBV7-2
clone size: many
CDR3 length: 16
J gene: TRBJ1-2
CDR3 protein: CASSSSLWTMVYGYTF
CDR3 DNA: TGTGCCAGCAGCTCAAGCCTCTGGACAATGGTATATGGCTACACCTTC

D gene: -
V gene: TRBV7-6
clone size: many
CDR3 length: 13
J gene: TRBJ2-1
CDR3 protein: CASTLGRINEQFF
CDR3 DNA: TGTGCCAGCACCCTTGGCCGGATCAATGAGCAGTTCTTC

D gene: TRBD2
V gene: TRBV5-6
clone size: -
CDR3 length: 21
J gene: TRBJ2-5
CDR3 protein: CASSYGLAGKLRLARQETQYF
CDR3 DNA: TGTGCCAGCAGCTACGGACTAGCGGGGAAACTCCGTTTAGCCCGCCAAGAGACCCAGTACTTC

D gene: TRBD2
V gene: TRBV27
clone size: few
CDR3 length: 15
J gene: TRBJ2-7
CDR3 protein: CASSLRGGGTYEQYF
CDR3 DNA: TGTGCCAGCAGTTTGCGGGGGGGGGGGACCTACGAGCAGTACTTC

D gene: -
V gene: TRBV7-8
clone size: -
CDR3 length: 12
J gene: TRBJ2-7
CDR3 protein: CASSKDTYEQYF
CDR3 DNA: TGTGCCAGCAGCAAGGACACCTACGAGCAGTACTTC

D gene: -
V gene: TRBV20-1
clone size: few
CDR3 length: 13
J gene: TRBJ1-5
CDR3 protein: CSASWTSNQPQHF
CDR3 DNA: TGCAGTGCTAGCTGGACAAGTAATCAGCCCCAGCATTTT

D gene: -
V gene: TRBV11-2
clone size: -
CDR3 length: 15
J gene: TRBJ1-2
CDR3 protein: CASSRSPTGNYGYTF
CDR3 DNA: TGTGCCAGCAGCCGGAGCCCCACGGGAAACTATGGCTACACCTTC

D gene: -
V gene: TRBV6-2/TRBV6-3
clone size: -
CDR3 length: 17
J gene: TRBJ2-1
CDR3 protein: CASSYSTGSVGHNEQFF
CDR3 DNA: TGTGCCAGCAGTTACTCGACGGGGTCAGTGGGACACAATGAGCAGTTCTTC